These T cell receptor beta chains were read from a single sample in a study of blood T cells in healthy people across ages. Each CDR3 protein gets one entry after TCRdb re-called the 5' RACE reads with MiXCR. The sample holds about 840,000 distinct CDR3 sequences; under 35% are singletons and the top ten take 10% to 13%. The sample was also linked to a second study, of T cells of mothers and their children.

Material: blood. Receptor source: a woman in her 40s in good health. CDR3s include the opening cysteine and the closing phenylalanine or tryptophan. The D gene is left open where the match is weak. The size of a clone is reported for some rows only, either as once, few or many, or as a class for expanded clones.

>TRBJ2-6|few|.|16|TRBV7-3
TGTGCCAGCAGCTTAAAGGGGGGCGCTGGGGCCAACGTCCTGACTTTC
CASSLKGGAGANVLTF
>TRBJ1-5|few|.|15|TRBV28
TGTGCCAGCAGTTTTCTAACCCCGGGCAATCAGCCCCAGCATTTT
CASSFLTPGNQPQHF
>TRBJ2-7|few|.|14|TRBV7-9
TGTGCCAGCAGCGCCCGATTTAGGAGCCGTGAGCAGTACTTC
CASSARFRSREQYF
>TRBJ2-5|many|TRBD2|15|TRBV2
TGTGCCAGCAGTGAAGCTTTGGGGGGGCAAGAGACCCAGTACTTC
CASSEALGGQETQYF
>TRBJ1-1|.|.|15|TRBV5-5
TGTGCCAGCAGCTTGTGGCTGATTCTAAACACTGAAGCTTTCTTT
CASSLWLILNTEAFF
>TRBJ2-2|.|.|14|TRBV7-3
TGTGCCAGCAGCTTAAACCAGAACACCGGGGAGCTGTTTTTT
CASSLNQNTGELFF
>TRBJ1-2|.|TRBD1|15|TRBV7-9
TGTGCCAGCAGCTCCCCAGAGGGACAGGATTATGGCTACACCTTC
CASSSPEGQDYGYTF
>TRBJ1-1|.|.|14|TRBV20-1
TGCAGTGCTAGAGACCCGTGGACAGACACTGAAGCTTTCTTT
CSARDPWTDTEAFF
>TRBJ2-7|.|TRBD2|16|TRBV7-2
TGTGCCAGCAGCTTAGCAGCGGCGAGCGGGGGCTACGAGCAGTACTTC
CASSLAAASGGYEQYF
>TRBJ2-1|many|.|12|TRBV11-2
TGTGCCAGCAGCTTACACTACAATGAGCAGTTCTTC
CASSLHYNEQFF
>TRBJ2-7|many|.|12|TRBV29-1
TGCAGCGCAAGGATTACAGGATACGAGCAGTACTTC
CSARITGYEQYF
>TRBJ2-7|medium-sized|TRBD1|14|TRBV5-1
TGTGCCAGCAGCTCGGGGACAGGGACCTACGAGCAGTACTTC
CASSSGTGTYEQYF
>TRBJ2-3|few|TRBD2|15|TRBV20-1
TGCAGTGCTAGATCTAGCGGGGGGGCCACAGATACGCAGTATTTT
CSARSSGGATDTQYF
>TRBJ1-2|.|TRBD1|15|TRBV5-1
TGCGCCAGCAGCTTTGATTCCAGGGGGCTCGATGGCTACACCTTC
CASSFDSRGLDGYTF
>TRBJ1-6|.|.|17|TRBV7-8
TGTGCCAGCAGCGCAAACTTCGGGGTCTCCTATAATTCACCCCTCCACTTT
CASSANFGVSYNSPLHF
>TRBJ1-2|.|TRBD1|16|TRBV5-1
TGCGCCAGCAGCCCCGCTCCCGGGACAGGGAACGGCGGCTACACCTTC
CASSPAPGTGNGGYTF
>TRBJ2-7|.|.|14|TRBV5-5
TGTGCCAGCAGCCCGGCGTCGGCCATTTACGAGCAGTACTTC
CASSPASAIYEQYF
>TRBJ1-2|.|TRBD1|18|TRBV11-2
TGTGCCAGCAGCCCGGGAGCCGGGACAGGTTCTTTTTTCGGTGGCTACACCTTC
CASSPGAGTGSFFGGYTF
>TRBJ2-5|.|.|15|TRBV7-2
TGTGCCAGCAGCTTATCCCGGGGGCCGCAAGAGACCCAGTACTTC
CASSLSRGPQETQYF
>TRBJ2-1|few|TRBD2|19|TRBV28
TGTGCCAGCAGTTCCACCGGGGGAGGGAAGGGATCAAGCTACAATGAGCAGTTCTTC
CASSSTGGGKGSSYNEQFF
>TRBJ2-5|.|TRBD2|18|TRBV28
TGTGCCAGCAGTTTAGTTCCAGCGGGGGGAGGAGGGCAAGAGACCCAGTACTTC
CASSLVPAGGGGQETQYF
>TRBJ2-7|many|.|14|TRBV10-3
TGTGCCATCAGTGAGTCGGGAGGCAGGGACGAGCAGTACTTC
CAISESGGRDEQYF
>TRBJ1-1|.|TRBD1|17|TRBV5-1
TGCGCCAGCAGCTTCGTCACAGGGGGCTTCATGAACACTGAAGCTTTCTTT
CASSFVTGGFMNTEAFF
>TRBJ2-1|few|TRBD1|16|TRBV6-5
TGTGCCAGCAGTTACGGGATAGGGACAGGTAACAATGAGCAGTTCTTC
CASSYGIGTGNNEQFF
>TRBJ1-1|.|.|12|TRBV6-5
TGTGCCAGCAGGGACGGCCCTACTGAAGCTTTCTTT
CASRDGPTEAFF
>TRBJ2-1|many|.|15|TRBV5-1
TGCGCCAGCAGCTTGGTAGGTAGCGGACACAATGAGCAGTTCTTC
CASSLVGSGHNEQFF
>TRBJ2-7|.|.|14|TRBV28
TGTGCCAGCAGTGAAATACAGGCTTCCTACGAGCAGTACTTC
CASSEIQASYEQYF
>TRBJ2-7|.|TRBD2|15|TRBV27
TGTGCCAGCAGTTTACGCGCACTAGCGGGGGGCGAGCAGTACTTC
CASSLRALAGGEQYF
>TRBJ2-5|many|.|17|TRBV25-1
TGTGCCAGCAGTGAACCTCTTCCCAGGAGATACCAAGAGACCCAGTACTTC
CASSEPLPRRYQETQYF
>TRBJ1-5|.|.|14|TRBV20-1
TGCAGTGCCACCGGCCAGGCGGGAAATCAGCCCCAGCATTTT
CSATGQAGNQPQHF
>TRBJ1-1|few|TRBD1|17|TRBV6-5
TGTGCCAGCACTTTCCGGACAGGGGCGACGGGGAACACTGAAGCTTTCTTT
CASTFRTGATGNTEAFF
>TRBJ2-3|.|TRBD2|20|TRBV12-3/TRBV12-4
TGTGCCAGCAGTTTAGCGCTTCGCCTAGCGGGGGACGTGAGCACAGATACGCAGTATTTT
CASSLALRLAGDVSTDTQYF
>TRBJ2-1|many|TRBD1|15|TRBV7-3
TGTGCCAGCAGCTATGACAGGGGCGGTCGCCATGAGCAGTTCTTC
CASSYDRGGRHEQFF
>TRBJ2-4|many|.|13|TRBV7-2
TGTGCCAGCAGCCCGGGGGCCAAAAACATTCAGTACTTC
CASSPGAKNIQYF
>TRBJ1-2|few|.|13|TRBV5-1
TGCGCCAGCAGCTTGGTACGGCACTATGGCTACACCTTC
CASSLVRHYGYTF
>TRBJ2-3|many|.|15|TRBV12-3/TRBV12-4
TGTGCCAGCACCGCGGGCGATACTAGCACAGATACGCAGTATTTT
CASTAGDTSTDTQYF